This T cell receptor (beta chain) was documented in a study of blood T cell repertoires in COVID-19. CDR1 and CDR2 (germline): SGHTA, FQGNSA. Trimming stripped 6 bases from V and 5 bases from J, with 10 bases between. The CDR3 extends over 12 amino acids. Sequencing was performed with immunoSEQ multiplex PCR; in TCRdb, only in-frame clones are kept and a portion is missing. The profile shows 60,000 to 85,000 clones, 80% to 90% of them singletons. V usage is TRBV7-2 and J usage is TRBJ1-2, with D unclear. This receptor was identified in a man aged 50-60 years with active COVID-19. Sequences were obtained from peripheral blood. CDR3 in DNA: TGTGCCAGCAGTTGGGCGCCGTATGGCTACACCTTC. Translation: CASSWAPYGYTF.